Following are 7 T cell receptor beta chains from one sample sequenced in a study of blood T cell repertoires in COVID-19. This table comes from immunoSEQ multiplex PCR, and its TCRdb copy is limited to in-frame clones, with some not included. The sample carries some 30,000 clones, roughly 88% recorded once. The sample was peripheral blood. The receptors come from a human donor in a cohort sampled during active COVID-19.

The CDR3 protein is CASSLGGAYNEQFF. DNA of the CDR3: TGTGCCAGCAGCTTGGGTGGAGCCTACAATGAGCAGTTCTTC. The chain recombines TRBV5-4 with TRBJ2-1; D ambiguous. The CDR3 contains 14 residues. The germline V gene has CDR1 SGHNT and CDR2 YYREEE (reference sequence). V was cut by 0 bases and J by 2 bases, with 6 bases left in between.

This clone was counted ten times or more. The chain recombines TRBV11-2 with TRBJ2-5; the D gene is possibly TRBD2 (6 bases). The CDR3 sequence is 15 residues long. CDR1 and CDR2 (germline): SGHAT, FQNNGV. V shed 5 bases and J shed 4 bases, with 17 bases lying between them. The CDR3 here is CASSASSGGAETQYF. CDR3 coding DNA: TGTGCCAGCAGCGCAAGCTCTGGAGGGGCAGAGACCCAGTACTTC.

V is TRBV3-1 (or the pseudogene TRBV3-2) and J is TRBJ2-7; 9 nucleotides agree with TRBD2. This CDR3 has 15 residues. With 4 bases clipped from V and 3 bases from J, the junction kept 7 bases outside the gene matches. In germline, CDR1 is LGHDT, CDR2 YNNKEL (reference sequence). CDR3 coding DNA: TGTGCCAGCAGCCGAGGCGGGGGGGCAGGCTACGAGCAGTACTTC. It encodes CASSRGGGAGYEQYF.

V usage is TRBV5-1 and J usage is TRBJ2-5, with a tentative D call TRBD1 (6 bases). Germline loops: CDR1 SGHRS, CDR2 YFSETQ. V was shortened by 3 bases and J by 2 bases, with 14 bases between the two germline ends. This CDR3 is built from 15 residues. In nucleotides, the CDR3 is TGCGCCAGCAGCTCTTCAGGGGAAGGGCAAGAGACCCAGTACTTC. Encoded protein: CASSSSGEGQETQYF. The whole variable domain, filled in from reference TRBV5-1 and TRBJ2-5, reads KAGVTQTPRYLIKTRGQQVTLSCSPISGHRSVSWYQQTPGQGLQFLFEYFSETQRNKGNFPGRFSGRQFSNSRSEMNVSTLELGDSALYLCASSSSGEGQETQYFGPGTRLLVL.

This chain uses TRBV6-5 with TRBJ1-6; 8 bases agree with TRBD1. From germline, CDR1 is MNHEY and CDR2 SVGAGI. There are 13 residues in the CDR3. J gave up 7 bases and V 11 bases, and 7 bases lay outside the gene matches. The CDR3 loop reads CAGNRGDNSPLHF. The CDR3 DNA sequence: TGTGCCGGGAACAGGGGGGACAATTCACCCCTCCACTTT.

J is TRBJ1-5 and V is TRBV24-1; the match to TRBD1 covers 10 bases. V shed 12 bases, J shed 3 bases, and the junction held 10 bases outside the gene matches. Germline V gives CDR1 KGHDR, CDR2 SFDVKD. The CDR3 spans 15 residues. Here the CDR3 reads CAFGTGEIDNQPQHF. The DNA of the CDR3 is TGTGCCTTCGGGACAGGGGAGATTGACAATCAGCCCCAGCATTTT.

The chain employs TRBV6-6 and TRBJ2-1; D may be TRBD2 (7 bases). This CDR3 region has 15 residues. The V and J ends lost 7 bases and 2 bases respectively, with 15 bases between them. The germline V gene has CDR1 MNHNY and CDR2 SVGAGI (reference sequence). CDR3 sequence (DNA): TGTGCCAGCACCAAAGCCGGGGGGCCCTACAATGAGCAGTTCTTC. Translated, it gives CASTKAGGPYNEQFF.